This T cell receptor (beta chain) was sequenced during a study of blood T cells in healthy people across ages. CDR1 is SQVTM, CDR2 ANQGSEA, per germline. The CDR3 has 11 amino acids. Losses at the gene ends were 5 bases for V and 4 bases for J; bases not matched to a gene: 1. Donors were healthy Caucasian individuals from Russia aged roughly 6 to 90. Each donor gave ten milliliters of peripheral blood. Each sample yielded at least 5 micrograms of PBMC total RNA. Together with a sample-barcoded 5' primer, a J-beta primer mix was included in a second PCR lasting about 7 to 12 cycles. Through a template-switch adaptor with 12 random nucleotides, each cDNA molecule received a tag. TCRdb itself ran the 5' RACE reads through MiXCR, one entry per CDR3 protein. The sample lists 750,000 or so distinct CDR3 sequences, around 25% occurring once. These records were also assigned to another study, of T cells of mothers and their children.

The V gene is TRBV29-1, the J gene TRBJ2-7; 8 bases match TRBD2. Sequencing used blood. This clonotype originated in a boy under 18 in good health. CDR3 nucleotide sequence: TGCAGCGTTCTAGCGGGTTACGAGCAGTACTTC. Its protein is CSVLAGYEQYF.